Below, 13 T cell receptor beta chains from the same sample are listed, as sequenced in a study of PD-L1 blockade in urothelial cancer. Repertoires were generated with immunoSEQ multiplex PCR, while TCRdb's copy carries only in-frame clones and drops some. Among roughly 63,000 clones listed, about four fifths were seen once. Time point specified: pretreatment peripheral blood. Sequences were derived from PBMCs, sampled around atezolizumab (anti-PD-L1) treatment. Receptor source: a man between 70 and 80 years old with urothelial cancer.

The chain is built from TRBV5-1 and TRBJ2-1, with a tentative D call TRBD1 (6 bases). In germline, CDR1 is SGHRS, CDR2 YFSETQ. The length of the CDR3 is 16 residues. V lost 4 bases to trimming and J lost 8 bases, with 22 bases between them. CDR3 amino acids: CASSRGVGQIGDEQFF. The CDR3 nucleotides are TGCGCCAGCAGCCGAGGTGTTGGACAGATCGGGGATGAGCAGTTCTTC.

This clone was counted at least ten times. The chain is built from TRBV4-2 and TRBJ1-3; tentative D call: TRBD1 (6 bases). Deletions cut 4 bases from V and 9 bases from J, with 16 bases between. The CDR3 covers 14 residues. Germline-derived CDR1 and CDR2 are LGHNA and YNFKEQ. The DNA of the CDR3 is TGTGCCAGCAGCCCCCGACAGGTCCGGGGCACCATATATTTT. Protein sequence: CASSPRQVRGTIYF.

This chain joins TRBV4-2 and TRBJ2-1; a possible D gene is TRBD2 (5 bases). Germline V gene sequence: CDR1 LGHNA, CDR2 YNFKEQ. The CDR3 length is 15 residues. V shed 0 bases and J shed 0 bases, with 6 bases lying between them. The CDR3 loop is CASSQESGSYNEQFF. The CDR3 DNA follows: TGTGCCAGCAGCCAAGAAAGCGGCTCCTACAATGAGCAGTTCTTC.

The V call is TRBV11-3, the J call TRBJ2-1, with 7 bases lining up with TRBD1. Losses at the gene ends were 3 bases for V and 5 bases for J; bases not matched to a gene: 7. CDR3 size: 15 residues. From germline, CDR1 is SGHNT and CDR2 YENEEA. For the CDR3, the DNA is TGTGCCAGCAGCTTGGATGGGACAGAACACAATGAGCAGTTCTTC. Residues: CASSLDGTEHNEQFF.

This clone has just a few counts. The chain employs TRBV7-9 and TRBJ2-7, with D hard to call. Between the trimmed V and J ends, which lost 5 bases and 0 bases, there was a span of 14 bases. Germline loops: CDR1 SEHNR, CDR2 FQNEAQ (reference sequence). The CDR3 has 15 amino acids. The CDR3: CASSKQFSSSYEQYF. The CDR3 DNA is TGTGCCAGCAGCAAACAGTTTTCGAGCTCCTACGAGCAGTACTTC.

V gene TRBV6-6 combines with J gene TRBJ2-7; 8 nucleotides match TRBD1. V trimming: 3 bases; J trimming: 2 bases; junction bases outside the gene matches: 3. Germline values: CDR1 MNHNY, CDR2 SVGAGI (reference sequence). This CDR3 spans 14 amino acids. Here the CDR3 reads CASSYTTGAYEQYF. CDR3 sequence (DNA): TGTGCCAGCAGTTATACGACAGGGGCCTACGAGCAGTACTTC.

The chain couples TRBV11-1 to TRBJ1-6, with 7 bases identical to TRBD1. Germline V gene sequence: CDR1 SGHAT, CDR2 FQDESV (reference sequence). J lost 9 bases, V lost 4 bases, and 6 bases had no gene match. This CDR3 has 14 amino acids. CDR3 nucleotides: TGTGCCAGCAGCTCCGAATACAGGGGTTCACCCCTCCACTTT. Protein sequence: CASSSEYRGSPLHF.

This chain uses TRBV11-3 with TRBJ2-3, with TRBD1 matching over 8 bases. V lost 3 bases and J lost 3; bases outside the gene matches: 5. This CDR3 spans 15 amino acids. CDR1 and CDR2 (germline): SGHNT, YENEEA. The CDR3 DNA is TGTGCCAGCAGCTTGTCGACAGGGGAGACAGATACGCAGTATTTT. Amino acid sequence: CASSLSTGETDTQYF.

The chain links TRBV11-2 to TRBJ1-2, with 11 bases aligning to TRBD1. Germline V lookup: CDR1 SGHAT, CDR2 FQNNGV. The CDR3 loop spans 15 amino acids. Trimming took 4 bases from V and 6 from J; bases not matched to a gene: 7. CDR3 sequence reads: CASSSDRGRGDGYTF. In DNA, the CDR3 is TGTGCCAGCAGCTCGGACAGGGGGCGCGGGGATGGCTACACCTTC.

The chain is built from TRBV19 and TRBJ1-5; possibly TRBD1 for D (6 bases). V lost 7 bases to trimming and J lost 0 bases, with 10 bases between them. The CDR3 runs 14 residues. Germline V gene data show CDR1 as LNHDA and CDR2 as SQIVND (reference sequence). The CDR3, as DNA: TGTGCCAGTACTGGACAGTATAGCAATCAGCCCCAGCATTTT. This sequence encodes CASTGQYSNQPQHF.

The CDR3 sequence: CASKPGSSVSYEQYF. CDR3 in DNA: TGTGCCAGCAAACCAGGGTCGTCGGTTTCCTACGAGCAGTACTTC. The chain couples TRBV7-8 to TRBJ2-7; a possible D gene is TRBD1 (5 bases). There are 15 residues in the CDR3. Germline V gives CDR1 SGHVS, CDR2 FQNEAQ. V was cut by 7 bases and J by 1 base, with 17 bases left in between.

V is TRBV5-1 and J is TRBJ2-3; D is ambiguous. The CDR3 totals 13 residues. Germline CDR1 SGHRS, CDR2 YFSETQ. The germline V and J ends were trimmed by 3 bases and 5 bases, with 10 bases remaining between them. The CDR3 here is CASSSNRQDTQYF. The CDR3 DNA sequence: TGCGCCAGCAGCTCAAACCGACAAGATACGCAGTATTTT.

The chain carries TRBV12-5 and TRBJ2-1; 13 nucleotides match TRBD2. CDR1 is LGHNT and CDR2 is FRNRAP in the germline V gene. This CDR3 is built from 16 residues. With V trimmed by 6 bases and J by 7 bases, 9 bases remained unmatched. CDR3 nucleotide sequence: TGTGCTAGTGGCCTAGGACTAGCGGGAGTTTTAAATGAGCAGTTCTTC. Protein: CASGLGLAGVLNEQFF.